This entry lists 24 T cell receptor beta chains sequenced from one sample in a study of blood T cell repertoires in COVID-19. Produced via immunoSEQ multiplex PCR; TCRdb's table is partial and in-frame only. The sample lists around 190,000 clones, around 83% occurring once. Sequenced: PBMCs or T cells enriched from blood (not recorded which). The receptors stem from a woman between 40 and 50 years old in a cohort exposed to, infected with or recovered from COVID-19 (not recorded which).

A few counts support this clone. This chain connects TRBV18 to TRBJ2-7; 9 nucleotides line up with TRBD2. Germline CDR1 and CDR2: KGHSH and LQKENI. The V segment lost 3 bases and the J segment 3 bases; nucleotides outside the gene matches: 6. The CDR3 sequence is 15 residues long. The CDR3 reads CASSPSASGIYEQYF. As DNA, the CDR3 is TGTGCCAGCTCACCGTCGGCTAGCGGGATCTACGAGCAGTACTTC.

The gene calls are TRBV9 and TRBJ2-7; tentatively, D is TRBD1 (7 bases). Germline V gene sequence: CDR1 SGDLS, CDR2 YYNGEE. V was pared by 4 bases and J by 4 bases, with 12 bases between. The CDR3 contains 13 residues. CDR3 protein: CASSSQGRYEQYF. CDR3 coding DNA: TGTGCCAGCAGCTCACAGGGGAGGTACGAGCAGTACTTC.

This chain links TRBV19 with TRBJ2-7; 8 bases are a match to TRBD1. The ends lost 1 base at V and 3 bases at J; junction bases unmatched: 2. CDR1 and CDR2 (germline): LNHDA, SQIVND (reference sequence). The CDR3 sequence is 14 residues long. CDR3 bases: TGTGCCAGTAGTATAGGGACAGGGCTCTACGAGCAGTACTTC. This encodes CASSIGTGLYEQYF. Looking up the rest from reference TRBV19 and TRBJ2-7 gives the full variable domain: DGGITQSPKYLFRKEGQNVTLSCEQNLNHDAMYWYRQDPGQGLRLIYYSQIVNDFQKGDIAEGYSVSREKKESFPLTVTSAQKNPTAFYLCASSIGTGLYEQYFGPGTRLTVT.

Only one count was recorded for this clone. This sequence joins TRBV2 and TRBJ2-2; D may be TRBD1 (6 bases). The V and J ends lost 6 bases and 0 bases respectively, with 11 bases between them. Germline V gives CDR1 SNHLY, CDR2 FYNNEI. This CDR3 is 15 amino acids long. The CDR3 DNA follows: TGTGCCAGCAGCTGGACAGCACCGAACACCGGGGAGCTGTTTTTT. Its translation: CASSWTAPNTGELFF.

J is TRBJ2-5 and V is TRBV11-2, with a tentative D call TRBD2 (6 bases). The CDR3 is 15 residues long. Germline V gene sequence: CDR1 SGHAT, CDR2 FQNNGV. Trimming cost V 4 bases and J 4 bases, with 16 bases left between them. In nucleotides, the CDR3 is TGTGCCAGCAGCTCCGCCACTGGGGAGGCAGAGACCCAGTACTTC. This sequence encodes CASSSATGEAETQYF.

The CDR3 nucleotides read TGTGCCAGCCACCCTCTAGCGGGGGGCGAAGAGACCCAGTACTTC. Residues: CASHPLAGGEETQYF. This chain connects TRBV3-1 (or the pseudogene TRBV3-2) to TRBJ2-5, with 11 bases fitting TRBD2. The CDR3 covers 15 residues. After removal of 8 bases from V and 3 bases from J, the junction contained 8 bases not matched to a gene. Germline values: CDR1 LGHDT, CDR2 YNNKEL (reference sequence).

The J gene is TRBJ1-2, the V gene TRBV2; tentatively, D is TRBD1 (5 bases). CDR1 is SNHLY and CDR2 is FYNNEI in the germline V gene. This CDR3 spans 13 amino acids. V lost 5 bases and J lost 8, with 15 bases in between. In DNA, the CDR3 is TGTGCCAGCAGTACGTACCCGGGGGAAGGCTACACCTTC. It encodes CASSTYPGEGYTF.

The rearrangement uses TRBV28 and TRBJ2-2; D remains ambiguous. Per germline, CDR1 MDHEN and CDR2 SYDVKM. V was trimmed by 4 bases and J by 0 bases, leaving 12 bases between them. The CDR3 has 16 amino acids. The CDR3 sequence is CASSSIPSANTGELFF. The CDR3 DNA reads TGTGCCAGCAGTTCTATCCCCTCGGCGAACACCGGGGAGCTGTTTTTT.

The V and J genes are TRBV29-1 and TRBJ1-1; D might be TRBD1 (5 bases). Trimming shortened V by 1 base and J by 8 bases, and 11 bases separated the two germline ends. CDR1 and CDR2 (germline): SQVTM, ANQGSEA. The length of the CDR3 is 12 residues. In DNA, the CDR3 is TGCAGCGTTGAAGTCCCCCAGGGAGAAGCTTTCTTT. As protein: CSVEVPQGEAFF.

The chain carries TRBV27 and TRBJ2-1; tentative D call: TRBD1 (5 bases). Germline assignment: CDR1 MNHEY and CDR2 SMNVEV (reference sequence). The CDR3 sequence is 13 residues long. V was shortened by 1 base and J by 10 bases, with 11 bases between the two germline ends. The CDR3 coding sequence is TGTGCCAGCAGTTTATTTGGGGCTAAGGAGCAGTTCTTC. It translates to CASSLFGAKEQFF.

This sequence joins TRBV12-5 and TRBJ2-7; D unresolved. Germline V CDR1 and CDR2: LGHNT, FRNRAP. V lost 2 bases and J lost 2, with 4 bases in between. The CDR3 spans 12 residues. The CDR3 DNA follows: TGTGCTAGTGGTTTGACTCCCTACGAGCAGTACTTC. This gives the protein CASGLTPYEQYF.

The chain uses TRBV27 and TRBJ1-2, with 11 bases matching TRBD1. Germline CDR1 reads MNHEY; CDR2 reads SMNVEV (reference sequence). The junction had 5 bases not matched to a gene; V was cut back by 5 bases and J by 3 bases. CDR3 size: 15 residues. The CDR3 DNA follows: TGTGCCAGCAGTCTTGGGACAGGGGGGTACTATGGCTACACCTTC. This sequence encodes CASSLGTGGYYGYTF.

This clone was found once. The genes are TRBV5-1 and TRBJ1-1, with D maybe TRBD1 (5 bases). V was trimmed by 6 bases and J by 0 bases, leaving 15 bases between them. Germline V gene data show CDR1 as SGHRS and CDR2 as YFSETQ. The length of the CDR3 is 15 residues. CDR3 protein: CASTPGSRLNTEAFF. The CDR3 nucleotides read TGCGCCAGCACCCCAGGGTCGAGGCTGAACACTGAAGCTTTCTTT.

V usage is TRBV13 and J usage is TRBJ1-5, with D unclear. Germline lookup yields CDR1 PRHDT and CDR2 FYEKMQ (reference sequence). The CDR3 is 15 residues long. V was pared by 1 base and J by 0 bases, with 7 bases between. The CDR3 is CASSLAQVSNQPQHF. The DNA for the CDR3 is TGTGCCAGCAGCTTAGCCCAGGTTAGCAATCAGCCCCAGCATTTT. The whole variable domain, filled in from reference TRBV13 and TRBJ1-5, reads AAGVIQSPRHLIKEKRETATLKCYPIPRHDTVYWYQQGPGQDPQFLISFYEKMQSDKGSIPDRFSAQQFSDYHSELNMSSLELGDSALYFCASSLAQVSNQPQHFGDGTRLSIL.

J is TRBJ1-1 and V is TRBV4-1; D remains ambiguous. Germline assignment: CDR1 MGHRA and CDR2 YSYEKL. V lost 0 bases, J lost 3 bases, and 5 bases lay in between. The CDR3 extends over 13 amino acids. The CDR3 DNA follows: TGCGCCAGCAGCCAAGACGGGGACACTGAAGCTTTCTTT. It translates to CASSQDGDTEAFF.

The V and J genes are TRBV6-5 and TRBJ1-1, with D unclear. CDR3 size: 13 residues. Trimming took 0 bases from V and 6 from J, leaving 8 bases between them. Looked up from germline, CDR1 is MNHEY and CDR2 is SVGAGI. The CDR3 DNA sequence: TGTGCCAGCAGTTACTCCCCCGAGGCTGAAGCTTTCTTT. Protein sequence: CASSYSPEAEAFF.

The chain employs TRBV3-1 (or the pseudogene TRBV3-2) and TRBJ2-6; 11 bases fit TRBD1. After removal of 5 bases from V and 0 bases from J, the junction contained 15 bases not matched to a gene. CDR3 length: 21 amino acids. From germline, CDR1 is LGHDT and CDR2 YNNKEL (reference sequence). The CDR3 here is CASSSTPGGTGGSSGANVLTF. In DNA, the CDR3 is TGTGCCAGCAGCTCCACCCCCGGCGGGACAGGGGGTTCCTCTGGGGCCAACGTCCTGACTTTC.

This clone was seen only a few times. The chain has TRBV27 and TRBJ2-2, with 8 bases aligning to TRBD2. With 3 bases clipped from V and 4 bases from J, the junction kept 7 bases outside the gene matches. The CDR3 has 16 residues. Looked up from germline, CDR1 is MNHEY and CDR2 is SMNVEV (reference sequence). The CDR3 coding sequence is TGTGCCAGCAGTTTGTTCCCGCGGGAGGCCACCGGGGAGCTGTTTTTT. This codes for CASSLFPREATGELFF.

Here the CDR3 DNA reads TGTGCCAGCAGTGAAGTTAGACTAGCGGTCTACAATGAGCAGTTCTTC. Translating it yields CASSEVRLAVYNEQFF. The chain joins TRBV2 to TRBJ2-1; 9 positions match TRBD2. V shed 1 base and J 3 bases; nucleotides not matched to a gene: 4. CDR3 length equals 16 residues. Germline CDR1 is SNHLY and CDR2 is FYNNEI.

In this sample, this clone turned up a few times. The chain couples TRBV7-8 to TRBJ2-5; D uncertain. This CDR3 is 13 amino acids long. V dropped 3 bases and J dropped 5 bases, with 10 bases sitting between them. Germline loops: CDR1 SGHVS, CDR2 FQNEAQ. In nucleotides, the CDR3 is TGTGCCAGCAGCTTGTGGTCGCAGGAGACCCAGTACTTC. This translates into CASSLWSQETQYF.

V gene TRBV5-6 combines with J gene TRBJ1-1, with D possibly matching TRBD1 (5 bases). Per germline, CDR1 SGHDT and CDR2 YYEEEE. CDR3 length equals 12 residues. Trimming cost V 7 bases and J 2 bases, with 9 bases left between them. The CDR3 protein is CASSTGNTEAFF. The CDR3, as DNA: TGTGCCAGCTCAACAGGTAACACTGAAGCTTTCTTT.

The chain joins TRBV6-5 to TRBJ2-3; the match to TRBD1 covers 7 bases. The germline CDR1 and CDR2 sequences are MNHEY and SVGAGI. This CDR3 is built from 15 residues. Trimming removed 4 bases from V and 2 bases from J; junction bases left unmatched: 6. This CDR3 reads CASSFDREHTDTQYF. The CDR3 DNA reads TGTGCCAGCAGTTTCGACAGGGAGCACACAGATACGCAGTATTTT.

The chain couples TRBV7-2 to TRBJ2-1; D perhaps matches TRBD2 (6 bases). The CDR3 contains 15 residues. CDR1 is SGHTA, CDR2 FQGNSA, per germline. V was shortened by 5 bases and J by 4 bases, with 15 bases between the two germline ends. CDR3 amino acids: CASSPARDFYNEQFF. The CDR3 nucleotides read TGTGCCAGCAGCCCCGCAAGGGACTTTTACAATGAGCAGTTCTTC.

The V call is TRBV11-3, the J call TRBJ2-5; the match to TRBD2 covers 7 bases. Looked up from germline, CDR1 is SGHNT and CDR2 is YENEEA. The ends lost 1 base at V and 2 bases at J; junction bases unmatched: 4. CDR3 length equals 15 residues. CDR3 DNA sequence: TGTGCCAGCAGCTTAGGATCGGGGGGTCAAGAGACCCAGTACTTC. Translating gives CASSLGSGGQETQYF.